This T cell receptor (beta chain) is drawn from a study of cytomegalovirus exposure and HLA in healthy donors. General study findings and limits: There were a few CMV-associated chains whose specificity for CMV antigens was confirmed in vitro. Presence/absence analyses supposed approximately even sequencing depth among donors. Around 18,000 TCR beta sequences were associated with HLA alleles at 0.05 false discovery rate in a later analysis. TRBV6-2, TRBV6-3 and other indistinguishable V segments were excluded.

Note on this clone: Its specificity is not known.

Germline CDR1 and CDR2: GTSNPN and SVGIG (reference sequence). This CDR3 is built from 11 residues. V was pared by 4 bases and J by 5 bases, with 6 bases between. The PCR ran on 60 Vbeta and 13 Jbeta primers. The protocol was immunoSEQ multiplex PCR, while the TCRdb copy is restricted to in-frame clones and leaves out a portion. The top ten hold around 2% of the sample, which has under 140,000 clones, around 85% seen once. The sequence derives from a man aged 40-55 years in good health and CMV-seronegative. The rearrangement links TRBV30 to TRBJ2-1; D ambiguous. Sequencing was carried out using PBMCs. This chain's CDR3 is CAWTGHNEQFF. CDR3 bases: TGTGCCTGGACAGGCCACAATGAGCAGTTCTTC.